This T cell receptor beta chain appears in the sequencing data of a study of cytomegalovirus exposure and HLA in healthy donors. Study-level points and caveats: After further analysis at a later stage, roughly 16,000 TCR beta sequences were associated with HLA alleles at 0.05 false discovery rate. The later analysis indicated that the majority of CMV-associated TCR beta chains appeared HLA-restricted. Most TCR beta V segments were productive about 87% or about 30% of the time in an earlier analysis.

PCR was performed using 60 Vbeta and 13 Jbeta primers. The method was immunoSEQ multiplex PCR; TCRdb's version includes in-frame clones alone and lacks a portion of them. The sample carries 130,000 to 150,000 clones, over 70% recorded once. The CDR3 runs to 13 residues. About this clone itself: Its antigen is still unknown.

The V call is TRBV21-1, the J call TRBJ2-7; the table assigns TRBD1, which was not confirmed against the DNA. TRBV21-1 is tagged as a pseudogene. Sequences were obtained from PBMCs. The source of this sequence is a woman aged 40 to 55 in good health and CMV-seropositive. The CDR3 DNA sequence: TGTGCCAGCAGGCCAGGTGGAACCTACGAGCAGTACTTC. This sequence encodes CASRPGGTYEQYF.